Shown below are 8 T cell receptor beta chains from a single sample sequenced in a study of blood T cell repertoires in COVID-19. Repertoires were generated with immunoSEQ multiplex PCR, while TCRdb's copy carries only in-frame clones and drops some. The sample has 90,000 to 120,000 clones, roughly 91% seen once; the top ten hold roughly 5.6%. The specimen sequenced was peripheral blood. These receptors originate from a human donor in a cohort sampled during active COVID-19.

This chain joins TRBV4-1 and TRBJ2-7; D may be TRBD1 (6 bases). The CDR3 is 14 amino acids. CDR1 MGHRA and CDR2 YSYEKL come from the germline V gene. Deletions cut 3 bases from V and 3 bases from J, with 12 bases between. Written as DNA, the CDR3 is TGCGCCAGCAGCCATAACACAGGGAACTACGAGCAGTACTTC. It codes for CASSHNTGNYEQYF.

V usage is TRBV7-9 and J usage is TRBJ2-7; D remains unclear. The V end lost 4 bases, the J end lost 5 bases, and 9 bases lay between the germline ends. The germline CDR1 and CDR2 sequences are SEHNR and FQNEAQ (reference sequence). The CDR3 has 12 amino acids. CDR3 amino acids: CASSSSWHEQYF. The CDR3 DNA sequence: TGTGCCAGCAGCTCATCTTGGCACGAGCAGTACTTC.

The V call is TRBV15, the J call TRBJ2-5, with D possibly TRBD1 on 5 matching bases. The V gene lost 3 bases and the J gene lost 0 bases, with 8 bases spanning the gap. Germline values: CDR1 LNHNV, CDR2 YYDKDF (reference sequence). The CDR3 is 14 residues long. Written as DNA, the CDR3 is TGTGCCACCAGCAGTAGGGGCCACCAAGAGACCCAGTACTTC. Amino acids: CATSSRGHQETQYF. Using reference TRBV15 and TRBJ2-5 for the parts outside the CDR3, the full variable domain is DAMVIQNPRYQVTQFGKPVTLSCSQTLNHNVMYWYQQKSSQAPKLLFHYYDKDFNNEADTPDNFQSRRPNTSFCFLDIRSPGLGDTAMYLCATSSRGHQETQYFGPGTRLLVL.

The chain combines TRBV7-6 with TRBJ2-6; no firm D call. Germline lookup yields CDR1 SGHVS and CDR2 FNYEAQ. The CDR3 is made up of 14 amino acids. Between the trimmed V and J ends, which lost 1 base and 6 bases, there was a span of 7 bases. The CDR3 DNA reads TGTGCCAGCAGCTTAGTTGGGCTGGCCAACGTCCTGACTTTC. Residues: CASSLVGLANVLTF.

The V call is TRBV5-1, the J call TRBJ2-5, with 7 bases aligning to TRBD1. The CDR3 contains 15 residues. With V trimmed by 0 bases and J by 6 bases, 8 bases remained unmatched. From germline, CDR1 is SGHRS and CDR2 YFSETQ. CDR3 coding DNA: TGCGCCAGCAGCTTGGTTAGACAGGGTCAAAAGACCCAGTACTTC. As protein: CASSLVRQGQKTQYF.

This chain connects TRBV13 to TRBJ2-3; TRBD1 aligns across 8 bases. The CDR3 is 15 residues long. Germline CDR1 PRHDT, CDR2 FYEKMQ (reference sequence). V dropped 1 base and J dropped 5; count of bases not matched to a gene: 5. CDR3 residues: CASSLEQGAGDTQYF. As DNA, the CDR3 is TGTGCCAGCAGCTTAGAGCAGGGGGCTGGAGATACGCAGTATTTT.

The rearrangement joins TRBV7-9 to TRBJ1-1; D might be TRBD1 (5 bases). CDR1 is SEHNR, CDR2 FQNEAQ, per germline (reference sequence). The length of the CDR3 is 15 residues. Trimming removed 5 bases at V and 5 bases at J, with 18 bases between. CDR3 in DNA: TGTGCCAGCAGCATCCAAACAGGTCTTAGGACTGAAGCTTTCTTT. It codes for CASSIQTGLRTEAFF.

The V and J genes are TRBV5-5 and TRBJ1-1; D call uncertain. Germline V gene lookup returns CDR1 SGHKS and CDR2 YYEKEE (reference sequence). The V gene lost 1 base and the J gene lost 1 base, with 8 bases spanning the gap. CDR3 length: 14 amino acids. CDR3 nucleotides: TGTGCCAGCAGCTTGTACTCCGAGAACACTGAAGCTTTCTTT. Translation gives CASSLYSENTEAFF.